A single sample gave rise to the 22 T cell receptor beta chains below, sequenced in a study of blood T cell repertoires in COVID-19. Assay: immunoSEQ multiplex PCR; the TCRdb copy retains only in-frame clones and omits some. The sample lists 85,000 to 130,000 clones; around 85% were seen once. Sequenced input: peripheral blood. The receptor source for this set is a woman older than 75 with active or convalescent COVID-19.

The chain carries TRBV29-1 and TRBJ2-7; no reliable D call. Germline loops: CDR1 SQVTM, CDR2 ANQGSEA. The CDR3 loop spans 11 amino acids. V lost 4 bases, J lost 6 bases, and 10 bases lay in between. CDR3 region: CSVVSVSEQYF. CDR3 nucleotides: TGCAGCGTTGTTTCGGTTTCCGAGCAGTACTTC.

This clone appeared once. V is TRBV27 and J is TRBJ2-1; 7 bases agree with TRBD2. Losses at the gene ends were 0 bases for V and 7 bases for J; bases not matched to a gene: 6. The germline CDR1 and CDR2 sequences are MNHEY and SMNVEV (reference sequence). The CDR3 contains 15 residues. CDR3 region: CASSLSERGRNEQFF. CDR3 bases: TGTGCCAGCAGTTTATCAGAGCGGGGAAGGAATGAGCAGTTCTTC.

The chain is built from TRBV5-1 and TRBJ1-4; 9 positions match TRBD1. Germline CDR1 SGHRS, CDR2 YFSETQ. J lost 6 bases, V lost 4 bases, and 7 bases had no gene match. This CDR3 spans 15 amino acids. The DNA of the CDR3 is TGCGCCAGCAGCCCCTTGGACAGGGGTCATGAAAAACTGTTTTTT. It yields the protein CASSPLDRGHEKLFF.

V is TRBV24-1 and J is TRBJ1-1, with D maybe TRBD1 (5 bases). Germline V gene lookup returns CDR1 KGHDR and CDR2 SFDVKD. The CDR3 covers 13 residues. Trimming removed 9 bases from V and 3 bases from J, with 13 bases in between. The CDR3 loop reads CATRGVGDTEAFF. CDR3 in DNA: TGTGCCACCCGGGGGGTAGGGGACACTGAAGCTTTCTTT.

The chain combines TRBV19 with TRBJ2-7, with D perhaps TRBD2 (6 bases). The CDR3 totals 12 residues. V gave up 3 bases and J gave up 3 bases, with 6 bases separating them. Germline V lookup: CDR1 LNHDA, CDR2 SQIVND (reference sequence). Here the CDR3 DNA reads TGTGCCAGTAGTATGGGGGGCTACGAGCAGTACTTC. It encodes CASSMGGYEQYF.

The V gene is TRBV28, the J gene TRBJ1-2; tentative D call: TRBD1 (6 bases). This CDR3 has 12 residues. Germline lookup yields CDR1 MDHEN and CDR2 SYDVKM. Trimming took off 6 bases at V and 4 bases at J, with 9 bases between the two ends. CDR3: CASRQGLYGYTF. As DNA, the CDR3 is TGTGCCAGCAGACAGGGTCTCTATGGCTACACCTTC.

This clone is a singleton in its sample. The chain uses TRBV30 and TRBJ1-6, with 7 bases matching TRBD1. The CDR3 has 14 amino acids. Per the germline V gene, CDR1 is GTSNPN and CDR2 is SVGIG (reference sequence). Germline trimming cut 2 bases from V and 14 bases from J; bases unmatched to any gene: 12. The CDR3 sequence is CAWSPGDSGRTLHF. The CDR3 DNA follows: TGTGCCTGGAGTCCGGGGGACAGCGGTCGGACCCTCCACTTT.

The V gene is TRBV10-3, the J gene TRBJ1-3; 9 nucleotides agree with TRBD1. The CDR3 runs to 15 residues. With 7 bases clipped from V and 0 bases from J, the junction kept 4 bases outside the gene matches. Germline V lookup: CDR1 ENHRY, CDR2 SYGVKD. CDR3 residues: CAITDRGSSGNTIYF. CDR3 DNA sequence: TGTGCCATCACTGACAGGGGGAGCTCTGGAAACACCATATATTTT.

This chain connects TRBV6-6 to TRBJ1-2; TRBD1 agrees at 9 bases. Trimming cost V 5 bases and J 6 bases; bases outside gene matches: 19. The germline gives CDR1 MNHNY, CDR2 SVGAGI (reference sequence). This CDR3 region has 18 residues. Written as DNA, the CDR3 is TGTGCCAGCAGTCACCTTGTCTCCCTGGGACAGGGAGAGGATGGCTACACCTTC. Translation gives CASSHLVSLGQGEDGYTF.

The CDR3: CASSLETGFTYEQYF. DNA of the CDR3: TGTGCCAGCAGCTTAGAGACAGGGTTCACCTACGAGCAGTACTTC. V usage is TRBV11-2 and J usage is TRBJ2-7, with 7 nucleotides matching TRBD1. With V trimmed by 0 bases and J by 2 bases, 4 bases remained unmatched. The CDR3 loop spans 15 amino acids. Germline V gene lookup returns CDR1 SGHAT and CDR2 FQNNGV.

This clone occurred once. In the same sample, other DNA sequences code for this CDR3. The rearrangement joins TRBV6-5 to TRBJ2-7, with 7 bases that match TRBD1. CDR1 and CDR2 from the germline V gene are MNHEY and SVGAGI. This CDR3 is 14 amino acids long. J was trimmed by 3 bases and V by 0 bases; bases with no gene match: 2. The CDR3 sequence: CASSYSGGSYEQYF. DNA for the CDR3: TGTGCCAGCAGTTACTCAGGGGGCAGCTACGAGCAGTACTTC.

V is TRBV5-8 and J is TRBJ2-7; 9 bases match TRBD1. This CDR3 has 17 residues. Germline CDR1 SGHTS, CDR2 YDEGEE. V trimming: 4 bases; J trimming: 5 bases; junction bases outside the gene matches: 16. Here the CDR3 reads CASSPGAVGQGSNEQYF. The CDR3, as DNA: TGTGCCAGCAGCCCCGGGGCGGTCGGACAGGGGTCTAACGAGCAGTACTTC.

The gene calls are TRBV2 and TRBJ1-1, with TRBD1 matching over 7 bases. Germline V CDR1 and CDR2: SNHLY, FYNNEI. V gave up 7 bases and J gave up 2 bases; unmatched junction bases: 10. The CDR3 loop spans 15 amino acids. The CDR3: CASIPDREVNTEAFF. CDR3 DNA: TGTGCCAGCATCCCAGACAGGGAGGTCAACACTGAAGCTTTCTTT.

The chain carries TRBV30 and TRBJ1-1; D unresolved. CDR3 size: 14 residues. From germline, CDR1 is GTSNPN and CDR2 SVGIG (reference sequence). Trimming took off 0 bases at V and 6 bases at J, with 14 bases between the two ends. The CDR3 loop reads CAWSVLDGKSEAFF. The CDR3 nucleotides are TGTGCCTGGAGTGTACTCGACGGGAAATCTGAAGCTTTCTTT.

The chain is built from TRBV5-1 and TRBJ1-1, with D unresolved. The CDR3 is 17 residues long. Trimming took off 0 bases at V and 1 base at J, with 16 bases between the two ends. Germline CDR1 is SGHRS and CDR2 is YFSETQ. CDR3 sequence: CASSLDGRLVWNTEAFF. CDR3 DNA: TGCGCCAGCAGCTTGGACGGTCGTCTGGTATGGAACACTGAAGCTTTCTTT.

Points on this clone: The identical CDR3 is also encoded by other nucleotide sequences in the sample. V usage is TRBV7-8 and J usage is TRBJ1-3; TRBD1 matches at 10 bases. The germline V gene encodes CDR1 SGHVS and CDR2 FQNEAQ. The length of the CDR3 is 16 residues. Trimming cost V 1 base and J 0 bases; bases outside gene matches: 0. CDR3 amino acids: CASSLGQGASGNTIYF. As DNA, the CDR3 is TGTGCCAGCAGCTTAGGACAGGGGGCCTCTGGAAACACCATATATTTT.

The J gene is TRBJ1-6, the V gene TRBV28, with a possible D match to TRBD1 (6 bases). This CDR3 region has 18 residues. CDR1 and CDR2 from the germline V gene are MDHEN and SYDVKM. Trimming took off 7 bases at V and 6 bases at J, with 25 bases between the two ends. The DNA for the CDR3 is TGTGCCAGCAATCTAAGGCTCTGGGGGCGAAAACCTAATTCACCCCTCCACTTT. Translated: CASNLRLWGRKPNSPLHF.

The gene calls are TRBV6-2 or TRBV6-3 and TRBJ1-1, with TRBD1 identical over 8 bases. This CDR3 has 19 amino acids. Germline CDR1 MNHEY, CDR2 SVGEGT. The V segment lost 2 bases and the J segment 1 base; nucleotides outside the gene matches: 15. The CDR3 reads CASSYVLNRGRGSNTEAFF. DNA for the CDR3: TGTGCCAGCAGTTACGTCCTAAACAGGGGGAGGGGATCGAACACTGAAGCTTTCTTT.

The V gene is TRBV29-1, the J gene TRBJ1-2, with 11 bases that match TRBD1. V shed 2 bases and J 6 bases; nucleotides not matched to a gene: 23. Germline V gene sequence: CDR1 SQVTM, CDR2 ANQGSEA. This CDR3 region has 20 residues. The CDR3 nucleotides are TGCAGCGTTGAAAAACCTATCCGGGACAGGGGGATGTCGGGCCTCGATGGCTACACCTTC. It codes for CSVEKPIRDRGMSGLDGYTF.

The chain carries TRBV7-9 and TRBJ1-4; D gene ambiguous. V was clipped by 5 bases and J by 4 bases, with 11 bases between them. Germline-derived CDR1 and CDR2 are SEHNR and FQNEAQ (reference sequence). This CDR3 contains 14 residues. The DNA of the CDR3 is TGTGCCAGCAGCCCTCGAAGCTTTAATGAAAAACTGTTTTTT. As protein: CASSPRSFNEKLFF.

This clone was detected only a few times. The rearrangement joins TRBV27 to TRBJ1-4, with TRBD1 as a possible D gene (6 bases). The V gene lost 3 bases and the J gene lost 8 bases, with 22 bases spanning the gap. The CDR3 is 17 amino acids. The germline gives CDR1 MNHEY, CDR2 SMNVEV (reference sequence). CDR3 nucleotides: TGTGCCAGCAGTTTCCCATTGGGGCAGGGGACAAGGGAAAAACTGTTTTTT. This encodes CASSFPLGQGTREKLFF. The full variable domain, its missing parts supplied by reference TRBV27 and TRBJ1-4, is EAQVTQNPRYLITVTGKKLTVTCSQNMNHEYMSWYRQDPGLGLRQIYYSMNVEVTDKGDVPEGYKVSRKEKRNFPLILESPSPNQTSLYFCASSFPLGQGTREKLFFGSGTQLSVL.

The chain couples TRBV6-2 or TRBV6-3 to TRBJ1-1; TRBD1 matches at 8 bases. J gave up 3 bases and V 5 bases, and 2 bases lay outside the gene matches. CDR1 is MNHEY, CDR2 SVGEGT, per germline. The CDR3 loop spans 13 amino acids. CDR3 in DNA: TGTGCCAGCAGTAGACAGGGGTACACTGAAGCTTTCTTT. Translation gives CASSRQGYTEAFF.